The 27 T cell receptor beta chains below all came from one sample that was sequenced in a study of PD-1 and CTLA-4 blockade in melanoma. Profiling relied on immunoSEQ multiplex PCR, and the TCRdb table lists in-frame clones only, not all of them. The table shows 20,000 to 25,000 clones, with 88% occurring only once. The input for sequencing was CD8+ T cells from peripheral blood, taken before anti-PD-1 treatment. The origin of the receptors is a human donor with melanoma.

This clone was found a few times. CDR3 residues: CASSPGAGELFF. The CDR3 nucleotides are TGTGCCAGCTCACCAGGGGCCGGGGAGCTGTTTTTT. The chain employs TRBV18 and TRBJ2-2; D gene ambiguous. The germline gives CDR1 KGHSH, CDR2 LQKENI. V gave up 2 bases and J gave up 6 bases, with 4 bases separating them. CDR3 length: 12 residues.

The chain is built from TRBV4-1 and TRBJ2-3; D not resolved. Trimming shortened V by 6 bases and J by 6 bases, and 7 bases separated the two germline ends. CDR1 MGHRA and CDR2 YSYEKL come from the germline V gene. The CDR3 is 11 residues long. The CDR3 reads CASRGLDTQYF. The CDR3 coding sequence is TGCGCCAGCAGGGGATTGGATACGCAGTATTTT.

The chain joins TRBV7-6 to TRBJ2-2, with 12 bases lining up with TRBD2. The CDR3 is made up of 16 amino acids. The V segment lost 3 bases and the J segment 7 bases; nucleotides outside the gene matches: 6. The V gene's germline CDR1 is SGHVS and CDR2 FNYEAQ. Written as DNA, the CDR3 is TGTGCCAGCAGCTTGGCTAGCGGGGGGGCCAGCGGGGAGCTGTTTTTT. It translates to CASSLASGGASGELFF.

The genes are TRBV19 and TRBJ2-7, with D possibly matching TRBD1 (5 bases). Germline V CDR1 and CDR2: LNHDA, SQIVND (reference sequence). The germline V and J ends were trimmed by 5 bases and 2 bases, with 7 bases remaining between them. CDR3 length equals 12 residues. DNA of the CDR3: TGTGCCAGTAGTGACAGTACCTACGAGCAGTACTTC. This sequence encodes CASSDSTYEQYF.

Here the CDR3 DNA reads TGCGCGAGGCCAGAAGCTAATGAAAAACTGTTTTTT. Its protein product is CARPEANEKLFF. V gene TRBV5-1 combines with J gene TRBJ1-4; D not resolved. The CDR3 sequence is 12 residues long. Looked up from germline, CDR1 is SGHRS and CDR2 is YFSETQ.

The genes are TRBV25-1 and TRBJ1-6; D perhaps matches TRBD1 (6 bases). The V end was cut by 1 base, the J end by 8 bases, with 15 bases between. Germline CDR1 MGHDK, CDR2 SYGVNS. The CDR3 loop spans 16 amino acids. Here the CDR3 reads CASSEFGQGPDSPLHF. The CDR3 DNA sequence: TGTGCCAGCAGTGAATTTGGCCAGGGGCCTGATTCACCCCTCCACTTT.

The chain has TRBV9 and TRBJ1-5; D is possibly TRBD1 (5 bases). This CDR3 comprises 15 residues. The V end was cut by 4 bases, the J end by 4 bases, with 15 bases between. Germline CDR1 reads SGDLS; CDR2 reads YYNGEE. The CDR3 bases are TGTGCCAGCAGCCTCCCGGGGGAGAGGAATCAGCCCCAGCATTTT. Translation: CASSLPGERNQPQHF. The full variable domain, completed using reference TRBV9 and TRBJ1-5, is DSGVTQTPKHLITATGQRVTLRCSPRSGDLSVYWYQQSLDQGLQFLIQYYNGEERAKGNILERFSAQQFPDLHSELNLSSLELGDSALYFCASSLPGERNQPQHFGDGTRLSIL.

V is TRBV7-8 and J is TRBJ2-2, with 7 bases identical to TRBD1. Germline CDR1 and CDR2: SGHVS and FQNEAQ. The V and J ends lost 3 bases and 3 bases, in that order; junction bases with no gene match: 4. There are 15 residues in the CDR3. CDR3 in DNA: TGTGCCAGCAGCTTCGGGACAGTAGACACCGGGGAGCTGTTTTTT. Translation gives CASSFGTVDTGELFF. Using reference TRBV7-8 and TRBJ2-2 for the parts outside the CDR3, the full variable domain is GAGVSQSPRYKVAKRGQDVALRCDPISGHVSLFWYQQALGQGPEFLTYFQNEAQLDKSGLPSDRFFAERPEGSVSTLKIQRTQQEDSAVYLCASSFGTVDTGELFFGEGSRLTVL.

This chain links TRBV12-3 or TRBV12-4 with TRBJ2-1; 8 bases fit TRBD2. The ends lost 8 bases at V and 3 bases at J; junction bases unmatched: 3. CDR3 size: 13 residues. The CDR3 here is CASLAGSYNEQFF. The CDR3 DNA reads TGTGCCAGCTTAGCGGGGAGCTACAATGAGCAGTTCTTC.

The CDR3 region is CASSATGGGGTGELFF. CDR3 DNA sequence: TGTGCCAGCAGCGCCACAGGGGGCGGCGGGACCGGGGAGCTGTTTTTT. The chain combines TRBV2 with TRBJ2-2; 9 bases match TRBD1. Trimming removed 6 bases from V and 5 bases from J; junction bases left unmatched: 10. The CDR3 is 16 amino acids. Germline V gene lookup returns CDR1 SNHLY and CDR2 FYNNEI.

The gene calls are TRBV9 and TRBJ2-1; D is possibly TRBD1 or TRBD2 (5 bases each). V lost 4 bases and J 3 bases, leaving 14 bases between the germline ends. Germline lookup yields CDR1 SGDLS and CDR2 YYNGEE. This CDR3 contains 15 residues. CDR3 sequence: CASSSRMGDYNEQFF. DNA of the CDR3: TGTGCCAGCAGCTCACGAATGGGGGACTACAATGAGCAGTTCTTC.

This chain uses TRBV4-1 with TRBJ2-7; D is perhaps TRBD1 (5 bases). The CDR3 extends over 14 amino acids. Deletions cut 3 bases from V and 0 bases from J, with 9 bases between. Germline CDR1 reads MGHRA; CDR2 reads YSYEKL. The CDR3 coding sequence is TGCGCCAGCAGCCAGGCTCAGGGCTCCTACGAGCAGTACTTC. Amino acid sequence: CASSQAQGSYEQYF.

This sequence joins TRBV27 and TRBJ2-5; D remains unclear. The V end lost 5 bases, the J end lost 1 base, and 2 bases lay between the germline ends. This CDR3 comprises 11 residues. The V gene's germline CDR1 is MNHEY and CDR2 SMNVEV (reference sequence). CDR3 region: CASSSQETQYF. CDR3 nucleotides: TGTGCCAGCAGTAGCCAAGAGACCCAGTACTTC.

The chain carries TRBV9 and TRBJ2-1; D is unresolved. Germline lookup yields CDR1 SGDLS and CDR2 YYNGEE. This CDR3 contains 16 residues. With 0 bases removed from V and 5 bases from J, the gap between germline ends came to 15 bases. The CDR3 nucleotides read TGTGCCAGCAGCGTAGCTTGGTTAGCTCCGAACAATGAGCAGTTCTTC. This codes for CASSVAWLAPNNEQFF.

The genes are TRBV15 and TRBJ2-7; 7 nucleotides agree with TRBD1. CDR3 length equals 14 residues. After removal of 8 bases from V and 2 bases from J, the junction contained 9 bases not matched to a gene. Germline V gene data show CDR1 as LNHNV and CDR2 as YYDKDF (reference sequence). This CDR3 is CATQNGDRTYEQYF. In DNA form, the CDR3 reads TGTGCCACCCAGAACGGGGACAGAACCTACGAGCAGTACTTC. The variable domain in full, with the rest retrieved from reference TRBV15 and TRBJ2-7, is DAMVIQNPRYQVTQFGKPVTLSCSQTLNHNVMYWYQQKSSQAPKLLFHYYDKDFNNEADTPDNFQSRRPNTSFCFLDIRSPGLGDTAMYLCATQNGDRTYEQYFGPGTRLTVT.

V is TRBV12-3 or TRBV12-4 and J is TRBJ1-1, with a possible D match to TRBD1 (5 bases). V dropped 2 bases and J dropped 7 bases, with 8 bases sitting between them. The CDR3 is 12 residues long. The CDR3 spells CASSLSRGEAFF. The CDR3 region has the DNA TGTGCCAGCAGTTTAAGTAGGGGTGAAGCTTTCTTT.

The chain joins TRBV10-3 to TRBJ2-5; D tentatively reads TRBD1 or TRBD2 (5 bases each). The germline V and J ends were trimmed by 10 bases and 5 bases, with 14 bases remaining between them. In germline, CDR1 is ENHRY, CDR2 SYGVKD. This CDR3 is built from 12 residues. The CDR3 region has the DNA TGTGCCACGACTGGGGGTGGGGAGACCCAGTACTTC. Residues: CATTGGGETQYF.

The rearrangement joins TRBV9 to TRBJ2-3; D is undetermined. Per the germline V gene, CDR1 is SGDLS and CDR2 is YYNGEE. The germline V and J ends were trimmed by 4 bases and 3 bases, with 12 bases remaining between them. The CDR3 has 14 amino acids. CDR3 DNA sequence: TGTGCCAGCAGCCCCGGATGGGCGACAGATACGCAGTATTTT. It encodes CASSPGWATDTQYF.

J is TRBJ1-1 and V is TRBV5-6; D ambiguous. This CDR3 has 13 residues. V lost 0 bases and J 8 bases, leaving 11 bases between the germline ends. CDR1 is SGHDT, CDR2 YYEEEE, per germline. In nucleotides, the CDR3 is TGTGCCAGCAGCTTGGGGCGGCTCCCAGAAGCTTTCTTT. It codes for CASSLGRLPEAFF.

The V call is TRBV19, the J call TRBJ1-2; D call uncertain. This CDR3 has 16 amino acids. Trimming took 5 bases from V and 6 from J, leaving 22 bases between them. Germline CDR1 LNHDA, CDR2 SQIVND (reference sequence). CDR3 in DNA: TGTGCCAGTAGTCCAACCGCCGGGCCTCACGGGGATGGCTACACCTTC. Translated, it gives CASSPTAGPHGDGYTF.

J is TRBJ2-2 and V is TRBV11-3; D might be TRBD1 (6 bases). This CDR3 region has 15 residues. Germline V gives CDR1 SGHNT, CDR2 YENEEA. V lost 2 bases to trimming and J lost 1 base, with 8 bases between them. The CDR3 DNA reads TGTGCCAGCAGCTTATCCAGGGGGAACACCGGGGAGCTGTTTTTT. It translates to CASSLSRGNTGELFF.

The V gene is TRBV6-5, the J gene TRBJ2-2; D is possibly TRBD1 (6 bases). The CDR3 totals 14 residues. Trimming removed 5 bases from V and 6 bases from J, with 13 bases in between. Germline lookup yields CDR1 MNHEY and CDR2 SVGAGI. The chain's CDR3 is CASSPRQAAGELFF. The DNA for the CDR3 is TGTGCCAGCAGTCCCCGACAGGCTGCCGGGGAGCTGTTTTTT.

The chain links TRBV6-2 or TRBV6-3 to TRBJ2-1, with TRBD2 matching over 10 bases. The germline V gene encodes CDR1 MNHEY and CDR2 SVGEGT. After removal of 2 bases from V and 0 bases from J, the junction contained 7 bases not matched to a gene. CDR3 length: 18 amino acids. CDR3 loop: CASSYPPQRGGSYNEQFF. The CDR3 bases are TGTGCCAGCAGTTACCCCCCTCAGCGGGGGGGCTCCTACAATGAGCAGTTCTTC.

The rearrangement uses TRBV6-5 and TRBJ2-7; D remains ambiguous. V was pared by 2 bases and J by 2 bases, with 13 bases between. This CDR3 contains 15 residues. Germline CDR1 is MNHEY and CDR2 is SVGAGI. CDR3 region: CASSYDGRTTYEQYF. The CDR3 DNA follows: TGTGCCAGCAGTTACGACGGCAGGACCACCTACGAGCAGTACTTC.

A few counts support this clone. As DNA, the CDR3 is TGTGCCAGCAGCGCAGGATACACTGAAGCTTTCTTT. It codes for CASSAGYTEAFF. The chain carries TRBV6-5 and TRBJ1-1; D gene ambiguous. The germline CDR1 and CDR2 sequences are MNHEY and SVGAGI. Between the trimmed V and J ends, which lost 6 bases and 3 bases, there was a span of 8 bases. This CDR3 is built from 12 residues.

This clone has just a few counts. CDR3 sequence: CASYGTGESPLHF. CDR3 DNA sequence: TGTGCCAGCTACGGGACAGGCGAATCACCCCTCCACTTT. The chain employs TRBV2 and TRBJ1-6, with TRBD1 identical over 8 bases. Germline V gene lookup returns CDR1 SNHLY and CDR2 FYNNEI. After removal of 8 bases from V and 10 bases from J, the junction contained 7 bases not matched to a gene. This CDR3 spans 13 amino acids.

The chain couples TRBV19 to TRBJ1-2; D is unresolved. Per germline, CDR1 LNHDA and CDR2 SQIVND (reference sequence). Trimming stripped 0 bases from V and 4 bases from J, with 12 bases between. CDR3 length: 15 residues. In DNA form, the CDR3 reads TGTGCCAGTAGTATAGACTCAGGAACGGTCTATGGCTACACCTTC. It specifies CASSIDSGTVYGYTF. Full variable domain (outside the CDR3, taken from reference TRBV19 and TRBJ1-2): DGGITQSPKYLFRKEGQNVTLSCEQNLNHDAMYWYRQDPGQGLRLIYYSQIVNDFQKGDIAEGYSVSREKKESFPLTVTSAQKNPTAFYLCASSIDSGTVYGYTFGSGTRLTVV.